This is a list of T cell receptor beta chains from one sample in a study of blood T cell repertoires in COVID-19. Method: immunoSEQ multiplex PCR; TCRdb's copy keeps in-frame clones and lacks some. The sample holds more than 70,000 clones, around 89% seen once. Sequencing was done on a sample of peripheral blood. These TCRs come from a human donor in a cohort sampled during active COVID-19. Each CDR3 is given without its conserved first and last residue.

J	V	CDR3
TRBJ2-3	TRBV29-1	SVEIENPPDTQY
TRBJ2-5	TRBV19	ASSIFWAGGIQETQY
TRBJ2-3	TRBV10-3	AISEPTSGRDTQY
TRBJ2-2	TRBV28	ASTPLAGAGELF
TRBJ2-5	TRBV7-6	ASSLEGTGGETQY
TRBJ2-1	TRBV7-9	ASSQRGVAGVSYNEQF
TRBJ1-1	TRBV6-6	ASKYRDTEAF
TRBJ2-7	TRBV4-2	ASSLSRTDGYEQY
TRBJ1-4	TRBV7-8	ASSLAGTGINEKLF
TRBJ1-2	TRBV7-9	ASRIVTGGYT
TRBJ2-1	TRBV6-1	ASSEYQPGSNEQF
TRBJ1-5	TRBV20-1	SASLRGVSNQPQH
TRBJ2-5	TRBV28	ASRPRWGVAETQY
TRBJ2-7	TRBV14	ASSSLAGGFEQY
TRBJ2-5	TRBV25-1	ASSESGGPYQETQY
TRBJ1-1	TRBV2	ASSRGTARNTEAF
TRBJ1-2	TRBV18	ASSPTTSEGQAHGYT
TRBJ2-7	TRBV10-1	ASSDPSTGSYEQY
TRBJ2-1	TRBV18	ASSPPGTSGLDEQF
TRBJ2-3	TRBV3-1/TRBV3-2	ASSLRTGSADTQY
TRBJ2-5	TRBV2	ASSWDRGLGETQY
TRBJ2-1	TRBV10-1	ASSEHPGGHNEQF